Sequencing of this TCR beta chain was carried out in a study of human T cells and chemical hapten exposure. The library tagged each cDNA molecule with unique molecular identifiers. In the authors' methods: A typical sample had around 90,000 TCRs, with about 20,000 to 750,000 overall. TCRdb re-called the 5' RACE reads with MiXCR, one entry per CDR3 protein. Here the V and J calls rest on TCRdb's processing, not on the authors' analysis. The sample holds about 81,000 distinct CDR3 sequences, approximately 15% seen once. The table lists this clonotype with many counts. What it recognizes is unknown. Study-wide results and limits: With DPC sensitization, TCRs exceeding 1 in 1000 frequency showed no change.

Total RNA was extracted from unfractionated whole blood. This clonotype originated in a female donor in good health.

The CDR3 DNA sequence: TGTGCCAGCACACCCCGGGGGAGGGGAGGGCCCTCTGATGAGCAGTTCTTC. Encoded protein: CASTPRGRGGPSDEQFF. The chain uses TRBV7-9 and TRBJ2-1; 7 bases match TRBD2. The CDR3 covers 17 residues. The ends lost 7 bases at V and 8 bases at J; junction bases unmatched: 20. Germline V gives CDR1 SEHNR, CDR2 FQNEAQ (reference sequence).